These 15 T cell receptor beta chains were sequenced from one sample in a study of cytomegalovirus exposure and HLA in healthy donors. The PCR used 60 Vbeta and 13 Jbeta primers. Assay used: immunoSEQ multiplex PCR; TCRdb lists only in-frame clones, some missing. The repertoire has approximately 110,000 clones, about four fifths of them found once; the top ten carry over 20%. Sequences were obtained from PBMCs. The receptors were gathered from a man aged 25 to 40 in good health and CMV-seropositive.

A single count supports this clone. The CDR3: CASTLFRYEQYF. CDR3 DNA: TGTGCCAGCACCCTATTCAGGTACGAGCAGTACTTC. The chain uses TRBV7-2 and TRBJ2-7; D unclear. Germline V gene sequence: CDR1 SGHTA, CDR2 FQGNSA. The CDR3 covers 12 residues. Trimming shortened V by 7 bases and J by 4 bases, and 11 bases separated the two germline ends.

This chain uses TRBV9 with TRBJ2-3, with TRBD2 as a possible D gene (6 bases). Germline assignment: CDR1 SGDLS and CDR2 YYNGEE. The CDR3 runs to 16 residues. The V end lost 4 bases, the J end lost 5 bases, and 20 bases lay between the germline ends. CDR3 protein: CASSPRGGRGGDTQYF. CDR3 bases: TGTGCCAGCAGCCCCAGAGGAGGGAGAGGCGGAGATACGCAGTATTTT.

This chain links TRBV2 with TRBJ1-2, with D tentatively TRBD1 (6 bases). Trimming took 5 bases from V and 5 from J, leaving 15 bases between them. This CDR3 is 14 amino acids long. The germline gives CDR1 SNHLY, CDR2 FYNNEI. The CDR3 loop is CASSSSGVGYGYTF. CDR3 DNA sequence: TGTGCCAGCAGTAGTTCAGGGGTTGGTTATGGCTACACCTTC. The full variable domain, with the rest looked up from reference TRBV2 and TRBJ1-2, is EPEVTQTPSHQVTQMGQEVILRCVPISNHLYFYWYRQILGQKVEFLVSFYNNEISEKSEIFDDQFSVERPDGSNFTLKIRSTKLEDSAMYFCASSSSGVGYGYTFGSGTRLTVV.

The chain's CDR3 is CASSQGSWEKLFF. The DNA of the CDR3 is TGTGCCAGCAGCCAAGGTAGTTGGGAAAAACTGTTTTTT. The chain combines TRBV14 with TRBJ1-4; D not certain. V dropped 1 base and J dropped 8 bases, with 8 bases sitting between them. CDR3 length: 13 amino acids. CDR1 SGHDN and CDR2 FVKESK come from the germline V gene.

The chain combines TRBV5-1 with TRBJ1-1; 10 bases fit TRBD1. V shed 3 bases and J 1 base; nucleotides not matched to a gene: 6. This CDR3 is built from 16 residues. Germline CDR1 SGHRS, CDR2 YFSETQ. CDR3 nucleotides: TGCGCCAGCAGCTCTCCGGGACAGGGGCGGAACACTGAAGCTTTCTTT. This sequence encodes CASSSPGQGRNTEAFF.

The chain uses TRBV6-1 and TRBJ1-5; no reliable D call. This CDR3 spans 14 amino acids. Germline lookup yields CDR1 MNHNS and CDR2 SASEGT. Trimming stripped 1 base from V and 7 bases from J, with 11 bases between. The CDR3 loop is CASSEGSWQQPQHF. Written as DNA, the CDR3 is TGTGCCAGCAGTGAAGGGTCCTGGCAACAGCCCCAGCATTTT.

The chain links TRBV5-1 to TRBJ2-7; 9 nucleotides line up with TRBD1. V lost 3 bases to trimming and J lost 0 bases; unmatched junction nucleotides: 7. The CDR3 consists of 16 residues. Germline lookup yields CDR1 SGHRS and CDR2 YFSETQ. CDR3 DNA sequence: TGCGCCAGCAGCTCCGGGACAGGGCGAAGCTCCTACGAGCAGTACTTC. This gives the protein CASSSGTGRSSYEQYF.

The chain carries TRBV10-1 and TRBJ2-1; perhaps TRBD2 as D (5 bases). The length of the CDR3 is 14 residues. V lost 0 bases to trimming and J lost 5 bases, with 8 bases between them. The germline CDR1 and CDR2 sequences are WNHNN and SYGVQD (reference sequence). The CDR3 here is CASSESLGNNEQFF. The CDR3 bases are TGCGCCAGCAGTGAGTCACTAGGGAACAATGAGCAGTTCTTC.

The chain employs TRBV6-1 and TRBJ2-7; TRBD1 is a possible D gene (7 bases). The V end was cut by 8 bases, the J end by 2 bases, with 16 bases between. This CDR3 has 14 residues. Germline V gives CDR1 MNHNS, CDR2 SASEGT. The CDR3 DNA follows: TGTGCCAGCTCGCGACAGGGAGGACCCTACGAGCAGTACGTC. Encoded protein: CASSRQGGPYEQYV.

This clone has only a few counts. The rearrangement links TRBV7-6 to TRBJ2-7; 7 bases are a match to TRBD2. The germline V gene has CDR1 SGHVS and CDR2 FNYEAQ. Germline trimming cut 5 bases from V and 0 bases from J; bases unmatched to any gene: 7. The length of the CDR3 is 15 residues. CDR3 in amino acids: CASSQAGRYSYEQYF. CDR3 DNA: TGTGCCAGCAGCCAAGCGGGGAGATACTCCTACGAGCAGTACTTC.

This chain uses TRBV7-3 with TRBJ2-1, with 8 bases aligning to TRBD1. The CDR3 is 15 amino acids. Germline lookup yields CDR1 SGHTA and CDR2 FQGTGA. Trimming cost V 1 base and J 6 bases; bases outside gene matches: 5. The CDR3 DNA is TGTGCCAGCAGCTTAAACACAGGGGGTAGCAATGAGCAGTTCTTC. It translates to CASSLNTGGSNEQFF.

The chain has TRBV5-1 and TRBJ1-1, with TRBD1 matching 7 bases. This CDR3 region has 14 residues. V shed 4 bases and J 1 base; nucleotides not matched to a gene: 4. Germline assignment: CDR1 SGHRS and CDR2 YFSETQ. This chain's CDR3 is CASSQQGSNTEAFF. For the CDR3, the DNA is TGCGCCAGCAGCCAACAGGGGTCGAACACTGAAGCTTTCTTT.

The rearrangement uses TRBV2 and TRBJ2-5; D is possibly TRBD2 (5 bases). The V end lost 6 bases, the J end lost 5 bases, and 16 bases lay between the germline ends. The CDR3 totals 14 residues. CDR1 and CDR2 from the germline V gene are SNHLY and FYNNEI. In DNA form, the CDR3 reads TGTGCCAGCAGCGGGGTTAGCAAGCAGGAGACCCAGTACTTC. This translates into CASSGVSKQETQYF.

The gene calls are TRBV6-5 and TRBJ1-5, with D perhaps matching TRBD1 (5 bases). There are 14 residues in the CDR3. The V and J ends lost 5 bases and 4 bases respectively, with 12 bases between them. CDR1 MNHEY and CDR2 SVGAGI come from the germline V gene. The CDR3 sequence is CASSEGARNQPQHF. Here the CDR3 DNA reads TGTGCCAGCAGTGAAGGGGCACGAAATCAGCCCCAGCATTTT.

V usage is TRBV19 and J usage is TRBJ2-5; 8 bases fit TRBD2. The CDR3 covers 14 residues. The V gene's germline CDR1 is LNHDA and CDR2 SQIVND (reference sequence). Trimming at V came to 5 bases and at J to 4 bases, leaving 6 bases not matched to a gene. Here the CDR3 reads CASSGVAGRETQYF. The CDR3 nucleotides are TGTGCCAGTAGTGGAGTAGCGGGGAGAGAGACCCAGTACTTC.